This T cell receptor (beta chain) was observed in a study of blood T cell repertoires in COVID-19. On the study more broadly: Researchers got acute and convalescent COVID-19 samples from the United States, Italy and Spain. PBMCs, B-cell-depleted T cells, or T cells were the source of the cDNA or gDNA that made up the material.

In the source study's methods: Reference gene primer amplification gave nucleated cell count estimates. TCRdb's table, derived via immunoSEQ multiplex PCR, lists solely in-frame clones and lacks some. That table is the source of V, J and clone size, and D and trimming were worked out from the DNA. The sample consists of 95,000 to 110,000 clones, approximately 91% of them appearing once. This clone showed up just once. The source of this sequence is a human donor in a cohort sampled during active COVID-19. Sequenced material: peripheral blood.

This CDR3 is CASSSQPTGGQETQYF. In DNA, the CDR3 is TGCGCCAGCAGCTCCCAACCCACAGGGGGCCAAGAGACCCAGTACTTC. The V and J genes are TRBV5-1 and TRBJ2-5, with 8 bases identical to TRBD1. The germline CDR1 and CDR2 sequences are SGHRS and YFSETQ. The trim removed 3 bases at V and 1 base at J, leaving 8 bases unmatched. The CDR3 is 16 amino acids.